Here is one T cell receptor (beta chain) with its context. For recovered donors of Cohort 3, there were two negative PCRs, clearance, or symptom resolution. This entry comes from a study of blood T cell repertoires in COVID-19. For the study at large: T cells, B-cell-depleted T cells, or PBMCs supplied cDNA or gDNA.

The CDR3 spans 15 residues. CDR1 SGHRS and CDR2 YFSETQ come from the germline V gene. V was clipped by 5 bases and J by 4 bases; unmatched bases: 9. Assay used: immunoSEQ multiplex PCR; TCRdb lists only in-frame clones, some missing. The profile shows around 310,000 clones, about 90% of them singletons. The chain links TRBV5-1 to TRBJ2-3, with 8 nucleotides matching TRBD2. Material: PBMCs or T cells enriched from blood (not recorded which). The clonotype comes from a young man who had recovered from COVID-19. The chain's CDR3 is CASSFRSGGADTQYF. The CDR3 nucleotides are TGCGCCAGCAGTTTTCGAAGCGGGGGTGCAGATACGCAGTATTTT.